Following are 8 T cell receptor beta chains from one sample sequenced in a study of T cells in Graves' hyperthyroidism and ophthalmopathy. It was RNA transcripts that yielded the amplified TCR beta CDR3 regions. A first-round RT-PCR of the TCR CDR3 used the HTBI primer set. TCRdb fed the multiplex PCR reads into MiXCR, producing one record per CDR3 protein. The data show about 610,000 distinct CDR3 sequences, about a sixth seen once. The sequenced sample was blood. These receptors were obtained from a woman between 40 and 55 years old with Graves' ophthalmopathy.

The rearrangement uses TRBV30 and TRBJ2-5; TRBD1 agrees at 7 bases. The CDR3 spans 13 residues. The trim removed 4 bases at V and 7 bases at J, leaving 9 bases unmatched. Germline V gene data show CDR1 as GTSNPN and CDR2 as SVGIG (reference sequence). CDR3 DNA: TGTGCCTGGACCGGGACAGTGGAAGGGACCCAGTACTTC. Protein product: CAWTGTVEGTQYF. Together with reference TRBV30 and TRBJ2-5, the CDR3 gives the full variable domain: SQTIHQWPATLVQPVGSPLSLECTVEGTSNPNLYWYRQAAGRGLQLLFYSVGIGQISSEVPQNLSASRPQDRQFILSSKKLLLSDSGFYLCAWTGTVEGTQYFGPGTRLLVL.

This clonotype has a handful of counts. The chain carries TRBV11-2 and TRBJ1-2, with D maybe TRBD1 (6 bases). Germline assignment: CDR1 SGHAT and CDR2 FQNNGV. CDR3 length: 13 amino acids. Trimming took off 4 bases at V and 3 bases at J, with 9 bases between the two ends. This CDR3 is CASSYWTDYGYTF. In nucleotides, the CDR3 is TGTGCCAGCAGCTACTGGACAGACTATGGCTACACCTTC.

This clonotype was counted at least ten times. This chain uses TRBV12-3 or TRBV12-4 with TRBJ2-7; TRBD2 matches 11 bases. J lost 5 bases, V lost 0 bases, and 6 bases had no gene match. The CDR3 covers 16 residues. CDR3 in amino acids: CASSLALAGGRDEQYF. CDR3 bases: TGTGCCAGCAGTTTAGCGCTAGCGGGAGGCAGGGACGAGCAGTACTTC.

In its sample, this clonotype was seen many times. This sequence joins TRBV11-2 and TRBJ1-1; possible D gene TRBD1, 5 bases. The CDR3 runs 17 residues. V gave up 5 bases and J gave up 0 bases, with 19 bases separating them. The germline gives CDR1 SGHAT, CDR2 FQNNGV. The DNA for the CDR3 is TGTGCCAGCAGCGAACTATACGGGGACCGATTGAACACTGAAGCTTTCTTT. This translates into CASSELYGDRLNTEAFF. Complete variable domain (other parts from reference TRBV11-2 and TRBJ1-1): EAGVAQSPRYKIIEKRQSVAFWCNPISGHATLYWYQQILGQGPKLLIQFQNNGVVDDSQLPKDRFSAERLKGVDSTLKIQPAKLEDSAVYLCASSELYGDRLNTEAFFGQGTRLTVV.

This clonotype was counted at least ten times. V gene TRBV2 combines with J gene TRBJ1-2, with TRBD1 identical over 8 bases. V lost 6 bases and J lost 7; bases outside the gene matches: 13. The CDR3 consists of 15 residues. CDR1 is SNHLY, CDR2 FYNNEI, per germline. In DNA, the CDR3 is TGTGCCAGCAGAGATGGACAGGGACCAACGGTTGGCTACACCTTC. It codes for CASRDGQGPTVGYTF.

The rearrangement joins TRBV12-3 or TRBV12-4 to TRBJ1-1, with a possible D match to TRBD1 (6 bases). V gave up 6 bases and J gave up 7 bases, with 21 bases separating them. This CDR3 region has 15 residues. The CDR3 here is CASSHVGGPYDEAFF. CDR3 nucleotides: TGTGCCAGCAGCCATGTGGGGGGGCCTTATGATGAAGCTTTCTTT.

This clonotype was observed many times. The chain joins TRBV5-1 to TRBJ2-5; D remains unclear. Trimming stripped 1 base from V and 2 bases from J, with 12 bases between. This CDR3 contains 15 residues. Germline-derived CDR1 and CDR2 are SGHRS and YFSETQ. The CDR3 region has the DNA TGCGCCAGCAGCTTGTATGATCCTCGGCAAGAGACCCAGTACTTC. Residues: CASSLYDPRQETQYF.

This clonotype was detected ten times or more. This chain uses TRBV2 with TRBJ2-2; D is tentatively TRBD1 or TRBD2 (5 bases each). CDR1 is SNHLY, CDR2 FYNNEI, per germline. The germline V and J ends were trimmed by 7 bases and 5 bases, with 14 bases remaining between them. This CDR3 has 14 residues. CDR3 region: CASISTGGTGELFF. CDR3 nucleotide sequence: TGTGCCAGCATTTCTACAGGAGGTACCGGGGAGCTGTTTTTT.